This T cell receptor (beta chain) was profiled in a study of shared clonotypes between healthy human individuals (dated by TCRdb to 2018 to 2021). With regard to the full study: The cohort included three men and a couple of women between 18 and 49 years of age. To increase sequencing depth and limit assay-specific biases, different laboratories used diverse techniques to prepare libraries and sequence TCR repertoires. Leukapheresis yielded between about 0.85 and 10 billion PBMCs per donor. To estimate repertoire size and how much clonotypes are shared between individuals, the study performed deep sequencing of blood TCR repertoires from 4 to 6 healthy adults. For each donor, CD4 naive and CD4 memory were each run on three plates, CD8 naive on two plates, and CD8 memory on one plate.

CD8 naive samples were obtained by positive selection for CCR7 among CD45RO-negative cells, yielding a CD45RA+CCR7+ population from which TemRA cells were excluded. The donors were healthy, HIV-negative adults who had no recently reported acute infections or vaccinations. Only Caucasian adults living in Nashville, Tennessee, USA were represented among the donors. After blood collection by leukapheresis, PBMCs were isolated using Ficoll-Histopaque density gradient centrifugation and then cryopreserved in the vapor phase of liquid nitrogen. Purity and quantity of every magnetically sorted T cell population were checked by analytical flow cytometry. Genomic DNA was isolated from each sorted fraction and quantified by UV absorbance on a Nanodrop 2000c. TCR CDR3 regions were amplified from genomic DNA by multiplex PCR using the deep immunoSEQ assay. Genomic DNA extracted from each cell subset was distributed evenly over all wells of several immunoSEQ 96-well plates, and each plate served as one replicate. For sorted subsets, each replicate PCR was loaded with approximately 200 ng genomic DNA, equivalent to approximately 33,000 T cell genomes. Purified libraries were measured with a Qubit 3.0 fluorometer, size-checked on a Bioanalyzer 2100, and measured again with the KAPA Library Quantification kit. Every immunoSEQ 96-well plate was sequenced on a separate single-read 150-cycle Illumina NextSeq 550 flow cell. The authors processed their data as follows. Because only junctional sequences without quality scores were contained in the immunoSEQ output, filtering matching that applied to full-length reads could not be performed. To assign V/J genes and CDR3, sequences were annotated against IMGT germline references using PyIR, a Python wrapper for IgBLAST v1.9. Any read was removed if the V/J assignment was weak (E-value above 1e-6), the CDR3 was missing, or the read contained stop codons, out-of-frame junctions, or ambiguous translated residues. V3J clonotypes were defined as sequences sharing an identical inferred V gene, J gene, and CDR3 amino acid sequence. Percentage overlap between repertoires was computed as shared unique clonotypes divided by the size of the smaller repertoire. Three approaches were used to assess repertoire richness: RTK rarefaction, the Chao1 estimator, and Recon v2.1 estimates of unobserved clonotypes. Generation probabilities for all TCRbeta clonotypes obtained by the gDNA method from a handful of donors were computed using OLGA. What TCRdb holds here is the immuneACCESS table cut down to in-frame rearrangements. Part of the clones is not present; checked against another copy, under half of the missing clones reflect an unresolved V gene, and the others are unexplained. That table furnishes V, J and clone size, whereas the DNA furnished D and trimming. The sample table contains roughly 2,000,000 clones; only one count was recorded for just under 95% of them. In total, the top ten clones hold less than 2% of the sample.

This clone was recorded once. The antigen this receptor binds is unknown. No much larger clone exists at a distance of one base, and base qualities are not known. Here is what the overall study found, with its caveats: Higher generation probabilities were observed for clonotypes shared by all four sorted-subset donors than for non-shared clonotypes. The small number of donors limited the genetic and exposure-history diversity represented. Pairwise subsampling indicated that sequencing depth was expected to affect the degree of clonotype sharing among donors. Incomplete sequencing was indicated by rarefaction of sorted-subset datasets, despite the large sequencing depth. Only blood was sampled, and tissue TCR repertoires likely differ from those in blood. When several donors were compared, the shared fraction of clonotypes was about 5.2% for naive CD4, roughly 3.3% for naive CD8, more than 2% for memory CD4, and 0.4% for memory CD8. Naive subsets generally had larger estimated clonotype richness than memory subsets.

The sequencing input was naive CD8+ T cells from PBMCs. The cell subset or site tag for this specimen amounts to: CD45RA+CCR7+. This TCR came from a man in his late teens or twenties in good health. Some clones in this sample may be carry-over from other donors' samples.

In nucleotides, the sequence is TGCGCCAGCAGGGGTCGACAGGGTAAGGACACTGAAGCTTTCTTT. The translation is CASRGRQGKDTEAFF. The chain is made from TRBV10-2 and TRBJ1-1, with 7 central nucleotides matching TRBD1. Measured from the cysteine to the phenylalanine, the CDR3 is 15 residues long. Only the CDR3 DNA is retained, 45 bases long and in frame from the first base. Taken from the germline V gene, the CDR1 and CDR2 loops are WSHSY and SAAADI. Unmatched junction bases come to 10, with V trimmed by 6 bases and J by 3 bases.